This TCR beta chain is drawn from a study of blood T cell repertoires in COVID-19. Turning to the study itself: Spain, Italy and the United States supplied samples that represented acute and convalescent COVID-19.

In the original workflow: Nucleated cell number was recorded as an estimate derived from reference gene primer amplification. Measured with immunoSEQ multiplex PCR; TCRdb has only the in-frame clones, and not every one. The V and J calls and the clone size are those of that table, but D and trimming were determined from the DNA. Of 200,000 to 300,000 clones in the sample, more than 65% are singletons; the top ten hold about 2%. With V trimmed by 4 bases and J by 8 bases, 9 bases remained unmatched. Looked up from germline, CDR1 is LNHDA and CDR2 is SQIVND (reference sequence). The length of the CDR3 is 14 residues.

The material sequenced was peripheral blood. The sequence derives from a man between 35 and 55 years old who had recovered from COVID-19. The chain employs TRBV19 and TRBJ2-7, with 9 bases matching TRBD1. The CDR3 DNA is TGTGCCAGTAGTAAACGGGACAGGGCCCACCAGCAGTACTTC. It codes for CASSKRDRAHQQYF.